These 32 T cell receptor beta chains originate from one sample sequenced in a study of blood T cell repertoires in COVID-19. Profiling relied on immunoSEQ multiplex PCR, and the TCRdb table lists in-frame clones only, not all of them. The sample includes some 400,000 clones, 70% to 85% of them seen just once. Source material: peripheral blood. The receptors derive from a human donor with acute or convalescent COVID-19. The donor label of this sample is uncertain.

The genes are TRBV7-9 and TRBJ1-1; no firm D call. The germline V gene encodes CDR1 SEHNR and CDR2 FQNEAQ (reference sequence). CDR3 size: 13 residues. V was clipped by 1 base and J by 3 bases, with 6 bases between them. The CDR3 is CASSLEPDTEAFF. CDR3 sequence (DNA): TGTGCCAGCAGCTTAGAGCCGGACACTGAAGCTTTCTTT.

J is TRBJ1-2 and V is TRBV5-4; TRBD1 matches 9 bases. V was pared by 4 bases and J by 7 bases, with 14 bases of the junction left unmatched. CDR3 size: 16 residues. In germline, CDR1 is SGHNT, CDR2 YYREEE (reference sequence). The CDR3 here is CASSHRDRELVAGYTF. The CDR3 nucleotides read TGTGCCAGCAGCCACCGGGACAGGGAGTTAGTAGCTGGCTACACCTTC.

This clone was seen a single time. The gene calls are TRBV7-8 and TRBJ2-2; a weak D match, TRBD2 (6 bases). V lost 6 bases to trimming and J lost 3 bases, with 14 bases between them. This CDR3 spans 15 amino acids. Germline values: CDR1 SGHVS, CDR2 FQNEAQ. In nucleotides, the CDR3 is TGTGCCAGCAGAAATATCGGGAGATACACCGGGGAGCTGTTTTTT. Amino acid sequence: CASRNIGRYTGELFF.

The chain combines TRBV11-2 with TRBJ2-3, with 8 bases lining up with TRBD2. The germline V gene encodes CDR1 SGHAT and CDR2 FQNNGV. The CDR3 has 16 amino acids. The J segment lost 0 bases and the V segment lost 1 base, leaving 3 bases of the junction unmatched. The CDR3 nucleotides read TGTGCCAGCAGCTTAGCACTAGCGGTTAGCACAGATACGCAGTATTTT. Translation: CASSLALAVSTDTQYF. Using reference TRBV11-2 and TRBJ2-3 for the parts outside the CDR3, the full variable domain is EAGVAQSPRYKIIEKRQSVAFWCNPISGHATLYWYQQILGQGPKLLIQFQNNGVVDDSQLPKDRFSAERLKGVDSTLKIQPAKLEDSAVYLCASSLALAVSTDTQYFGPGTRLTVL.

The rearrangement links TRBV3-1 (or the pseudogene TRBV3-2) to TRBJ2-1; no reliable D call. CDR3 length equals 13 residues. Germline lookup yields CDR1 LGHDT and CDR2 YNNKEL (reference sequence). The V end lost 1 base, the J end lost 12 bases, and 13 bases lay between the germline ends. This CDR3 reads CASSQVSLFGQFF. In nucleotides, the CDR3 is TGTGCCAGCAGCCAAGTTAGCCTATTTGGGCAGTTCTTC.

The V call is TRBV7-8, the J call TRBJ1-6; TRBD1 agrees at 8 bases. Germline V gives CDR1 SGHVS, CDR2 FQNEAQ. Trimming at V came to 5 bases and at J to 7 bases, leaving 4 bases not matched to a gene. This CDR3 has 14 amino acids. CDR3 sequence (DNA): TGTGCCAGCAGCCCCCGACAGGGGAATTCACCCCTCCACTTT. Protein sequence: CASSPRQGNSPLHF.

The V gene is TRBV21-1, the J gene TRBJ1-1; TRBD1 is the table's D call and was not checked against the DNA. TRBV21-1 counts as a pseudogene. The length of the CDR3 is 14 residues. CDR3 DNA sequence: TGTGCCAGCAGCAAGACAGGGTATCCCACTGAAGCTTTCTTT. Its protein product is CASSKTGYPTEAFF.

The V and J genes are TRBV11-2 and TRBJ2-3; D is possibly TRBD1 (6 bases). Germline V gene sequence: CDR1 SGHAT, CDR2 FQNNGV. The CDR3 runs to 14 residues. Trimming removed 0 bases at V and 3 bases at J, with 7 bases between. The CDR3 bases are TGTGCCAGCAGCTTAGATAGGGGGACAGATACGCAGTATTTT. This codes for CASSLDRGTDTQYF.

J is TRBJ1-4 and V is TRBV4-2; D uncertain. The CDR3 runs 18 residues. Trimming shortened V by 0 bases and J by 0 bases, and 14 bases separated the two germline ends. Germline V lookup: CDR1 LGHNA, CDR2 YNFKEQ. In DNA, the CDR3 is TGTGCCAGCAGCCAAGATCGAGGGTTCACTACAACTAATGAAAAACTGTTTTTT. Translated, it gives CASSQDRGFTTTNEKLFF.

The CDR3 coding sequence is TGTGCCAGCAGAGCAACTAGCGGGGGGGCCTCCGAGCAGTACTTC. This encodes CASRATSGGASEQYF. This chain uses TRBV6-6 with TRBJ2-7; 13 bases match TRBD2. CDR1 MNHNY and CDR2 SVGAGI come from the germline V gene (reference sequence). The CDR3 runs to 15 residues. V was pared by 6 bases and J by 6 bases, with 8 bases of the junction left unmatched.

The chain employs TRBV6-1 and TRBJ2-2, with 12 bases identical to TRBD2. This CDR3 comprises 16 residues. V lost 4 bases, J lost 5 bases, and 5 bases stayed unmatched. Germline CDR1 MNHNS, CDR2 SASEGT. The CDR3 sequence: CASSALAGGPTGELFF. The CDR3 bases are TGTGCCAGCAGTGCCCTAGCGGGGGGGCCTACCGGGGAGCTGTTTTTT.

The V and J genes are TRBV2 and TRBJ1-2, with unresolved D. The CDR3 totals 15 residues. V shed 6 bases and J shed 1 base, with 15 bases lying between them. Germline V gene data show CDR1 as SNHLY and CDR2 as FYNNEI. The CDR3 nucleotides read TGTGCCAGCAGCCCGGAGGCAGACGTTAACTATGGCTACACCTTC. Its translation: CASSPEADVNYGYTF.

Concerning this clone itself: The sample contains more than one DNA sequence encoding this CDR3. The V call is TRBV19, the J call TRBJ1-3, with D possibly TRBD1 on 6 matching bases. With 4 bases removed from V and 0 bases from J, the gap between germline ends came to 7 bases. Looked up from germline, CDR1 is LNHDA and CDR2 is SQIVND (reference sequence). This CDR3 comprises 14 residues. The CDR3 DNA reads TGTGCCAGTAGTAAGGGGGACTCTGGAAACACCATATATTTT. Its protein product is CASSKGDSGNTIYF.

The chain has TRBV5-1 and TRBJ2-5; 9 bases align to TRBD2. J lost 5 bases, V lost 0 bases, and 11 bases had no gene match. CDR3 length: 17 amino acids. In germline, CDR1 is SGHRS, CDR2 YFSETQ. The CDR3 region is CASSLGWPSGTWETQYF. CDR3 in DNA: TGCGCCAGCAGCTTGGGGTGGCCTAGCGGGACTTGGGAGACCCAGTACTTC.

The CDR3 DNA reads as TGTGCCAGTAGTATAAGGGAGGTCAACTATGGCTACACCTTC. It translates to CASSIREVNYGYTF. The chain has TRBV19 and TRBJ1-2; no clear D gene. V was cut by 2 bases and J by 2 bases, with 9 bases left in between. The CDR3 loop spans 14 amino acids. Germline V gene lookup returns CDR1 LNHDA and CDR2 SQIVND (reference sequence).

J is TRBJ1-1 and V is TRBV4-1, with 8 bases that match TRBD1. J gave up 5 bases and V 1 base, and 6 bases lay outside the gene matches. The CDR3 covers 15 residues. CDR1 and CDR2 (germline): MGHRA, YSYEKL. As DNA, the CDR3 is TGCGCCAGCAGCCAAGGATCGACAGGGGATACTGAAGCTTTCTTT. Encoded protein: CASSQGSTGDTEAFF.

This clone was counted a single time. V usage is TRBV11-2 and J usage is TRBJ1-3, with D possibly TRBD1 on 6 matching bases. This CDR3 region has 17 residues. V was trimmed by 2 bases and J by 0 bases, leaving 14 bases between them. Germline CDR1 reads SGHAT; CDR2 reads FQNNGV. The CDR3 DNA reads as TGTGCCAGCAGCTTAAGGAGCGGGACACCCTCTGGAAACACCATATATTTT. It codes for CASSLRSGTPSGNTIYF.

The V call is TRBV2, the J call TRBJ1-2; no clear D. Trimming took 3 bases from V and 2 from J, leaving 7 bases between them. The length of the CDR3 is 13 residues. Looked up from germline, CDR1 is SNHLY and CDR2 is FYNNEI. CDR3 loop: CASSDQKNYGYTF. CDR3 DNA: TGTGCCAGCAGTGACCAGAAGAACTATGGCTACACCTTC.

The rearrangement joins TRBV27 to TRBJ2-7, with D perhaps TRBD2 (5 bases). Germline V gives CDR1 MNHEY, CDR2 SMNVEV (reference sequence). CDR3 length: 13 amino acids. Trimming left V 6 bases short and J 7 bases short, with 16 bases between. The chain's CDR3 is CASRSFAGGEQYF. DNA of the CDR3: TGTGCCAGCAGGTCCTTTGCGGGCGGGGAGCAGTACTTC.

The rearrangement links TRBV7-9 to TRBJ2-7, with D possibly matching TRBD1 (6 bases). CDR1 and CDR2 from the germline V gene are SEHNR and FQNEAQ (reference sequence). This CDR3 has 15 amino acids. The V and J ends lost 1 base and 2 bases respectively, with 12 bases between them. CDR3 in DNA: TGTGCCAGCAGCTTAGACCAGGGGCGGGCCTACGAGCAGTACTTC. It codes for CASSLDQGRAYEQYF.

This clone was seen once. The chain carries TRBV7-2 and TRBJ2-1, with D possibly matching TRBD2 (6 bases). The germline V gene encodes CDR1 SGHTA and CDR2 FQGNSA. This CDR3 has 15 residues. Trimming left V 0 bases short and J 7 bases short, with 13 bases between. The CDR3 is CASSLAGGLRNEQFF. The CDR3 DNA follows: TGTGCCAGCAGCTTAGCGGGAGGTTTGAGGAATGAGCAGTTCTTC.

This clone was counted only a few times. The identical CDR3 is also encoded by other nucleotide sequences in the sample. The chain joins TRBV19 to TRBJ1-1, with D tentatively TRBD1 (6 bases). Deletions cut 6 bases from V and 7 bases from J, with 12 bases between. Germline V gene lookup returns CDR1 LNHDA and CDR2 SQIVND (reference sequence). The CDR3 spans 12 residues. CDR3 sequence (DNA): TGTGCCAGTAGCAGGTCCAGGGGTGAAGCTTTCTTT. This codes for CASSRSRGEAFF.

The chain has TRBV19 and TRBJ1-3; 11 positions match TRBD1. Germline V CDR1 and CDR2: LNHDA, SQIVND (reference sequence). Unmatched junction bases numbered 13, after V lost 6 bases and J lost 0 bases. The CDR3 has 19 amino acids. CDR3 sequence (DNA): TGTGCCAGTAGGATTCCGCCGGGACAGGGGGACTCCTCTGGAAACACCATATATTTT. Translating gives CASRIPPGQGDSSGNTIYF.

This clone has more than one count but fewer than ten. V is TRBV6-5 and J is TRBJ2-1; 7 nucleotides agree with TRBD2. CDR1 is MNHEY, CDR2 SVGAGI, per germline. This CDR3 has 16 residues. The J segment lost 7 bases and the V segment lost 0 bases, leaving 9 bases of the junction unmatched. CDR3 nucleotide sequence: TGTGCCAGCAGTTACTCGACGCGGGAGTGGAAAAATGAGCAGTTCTTC. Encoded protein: CASSYSTREWKNEQFF.

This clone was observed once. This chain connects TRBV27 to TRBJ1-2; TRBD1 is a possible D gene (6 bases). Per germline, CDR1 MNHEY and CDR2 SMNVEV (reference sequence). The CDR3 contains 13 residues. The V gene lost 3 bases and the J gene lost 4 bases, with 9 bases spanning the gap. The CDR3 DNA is TGTGCCAGCAGTTTGGGGGCAGCCTATGGCTACACCTTC. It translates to CASSLGAAYGYTF.

The CDR3 sequence: CASSPSGWQPQHF. The CDR3 nucleotides read TGCGCCAGCAGTCCCTCGGGATGGCAGCCCCAGCATTTT. This chain connects TRBV5-1 to TRBJ1-5; D is uncertain. The germline V gene has CDR1 SGHRS and CDR2 YFSETQ. V lost 5 bases and J 7 bases, leaving 13 bases between the germline ends. The CDR3 is made up of 13 amino acids.

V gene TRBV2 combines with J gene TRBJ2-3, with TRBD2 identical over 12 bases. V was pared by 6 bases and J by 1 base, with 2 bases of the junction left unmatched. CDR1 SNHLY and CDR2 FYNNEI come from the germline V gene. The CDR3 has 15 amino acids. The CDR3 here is CASSTSGGRTDTQYF. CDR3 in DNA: TGTGCCAGCAGCACTAGCGGGGGGCGCACAGATACGCAGTATTTT.

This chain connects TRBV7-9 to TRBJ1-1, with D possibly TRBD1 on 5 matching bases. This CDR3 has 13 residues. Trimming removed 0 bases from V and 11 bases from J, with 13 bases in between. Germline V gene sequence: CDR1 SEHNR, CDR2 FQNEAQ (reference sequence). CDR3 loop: CASSLAGTMRAFF. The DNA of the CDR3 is TGTGCCAGCAGCTTAGCGGGGACTATGCGGGCTTTCTTT.

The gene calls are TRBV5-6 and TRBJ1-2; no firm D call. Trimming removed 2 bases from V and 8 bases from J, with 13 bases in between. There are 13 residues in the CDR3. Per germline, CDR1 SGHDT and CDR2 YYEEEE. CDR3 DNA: TGTGCCAGCAGCTTACCAAGGGCGGGAGGCTACACCTTC. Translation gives CASSLPRAGGYTF.

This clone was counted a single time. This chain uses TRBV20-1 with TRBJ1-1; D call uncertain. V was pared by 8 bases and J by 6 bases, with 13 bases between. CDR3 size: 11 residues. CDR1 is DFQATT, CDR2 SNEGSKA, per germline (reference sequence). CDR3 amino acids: CSPGPRAEAFF. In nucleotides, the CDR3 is TGCAGTCCCGGCCCCCGGGCTGAAGCTTTCTTT.

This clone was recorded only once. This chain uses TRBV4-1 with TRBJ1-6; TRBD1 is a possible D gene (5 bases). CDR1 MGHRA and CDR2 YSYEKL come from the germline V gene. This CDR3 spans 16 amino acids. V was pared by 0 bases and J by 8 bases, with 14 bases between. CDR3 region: CASSQETTGGYSPLHF. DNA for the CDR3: TGCGCCAGCAGCCAAGAGACCACCGGGGGGTATTCACCCCTCCACTTT.

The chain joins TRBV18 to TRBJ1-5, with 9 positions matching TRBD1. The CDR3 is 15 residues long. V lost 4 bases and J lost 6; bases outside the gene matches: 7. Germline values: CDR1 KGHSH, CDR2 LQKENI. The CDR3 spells CASSQGQGIGQPQHF. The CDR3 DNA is TGTGCCAGCTCACAGGGACAGGGAATAGGTCAGCCCCAGCATTTT. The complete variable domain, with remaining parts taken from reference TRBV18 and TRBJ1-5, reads NAGVMQNPRHLVRRRGQEARLRCSPMKGHSHVYWYRQLPEEGLKFMVYLQKENIIDESGMPKERFSAEFPKEGPSILRIQQVVRGDSAAYFCASSQGQGIGQPQHFGDGTRLSIL.